The following is a T cell receptor (beta chain) sequence with its context. The data stem from a study of identical twins. Using its own MiXCR run on the 5' RACE reads, TCRdb lists one record per CDR3 protein. The table shows 1.5 million to 2 million distinct CDR3 sequences, with about 31% occurring only once. The sequence was collected from a newborn girl in good health. Input material: cord blood.

CDR3 protein: CASSRTSGGLGETQYF. The CDR3 DNA sequence: TGCGCCAGCAGCCGGACTAGCGGGGGTTTAGGAGAGACCCAGTACTTC. The chain has TRBV5-1 and TRBJ2-5; TRBD2 matches 13 bases. Germline-derived CDR1 and CDR2 are SGHRS and YFSETQ. The V gene end was trimmed by 4 bases and the J gene end by 4 bases; junction bases not matched to a gene: 7. The CDR3 has 16 amino acids.